The present T cell receptor beta chain was sequenced within a study of blood T cell repertoires in COVID-19. Whole-study context: Sites in the United States, Italy and Spain provided acute and convalescent COVID-19 samples.

Deletions cut 4 bases from V and 6 bases from J, with 11 bases between. CDR3 length equals 13 residues. Libraries were prepared by immunoSEQ multiplex PCR; TCRdb keeps only in-frame clonotypes and omits some of them. The data contain 88,000 or so clones, 75% to 90% of them seen just once; the ten biggest clones take up more than 7%. Sequences were obtained from peripheral blood. The receptor's source is a man in his sixties with acute or convalescent COVID-19. The chain carries TRBV12-3 or TRBV12-4 and TRBJ2-3, with no clear D. For the CDR3, the DNA is TGTGCCAGCAGTTGGGCCAGTCCCGATACGCAGTATTTT. Translating gives CASSWASPDTQYF.